Listed here are 30 T cell receptor beta chains from one sample, sequenced in a study of T-cell reconstitution after alpha-beta-depleted transplantation in children. Unique molecular identifiers were incorporated into the prepared TCRbeta library. TCRdb redid the calling of the PCR reads with MiXCR, one entry per CDR3 protein. Among fewer than 700,000 distinct CDR3 sequences listed, about an eighth were seen once. Sequenced here: PBMCs, mostly from graft donor cells, sampled 360 days after TCRalphabeta/CD19-depleted stem cell transplant. These receptors all stem from a male patient between 5 and 17 years old who had a stem cell transplant for acute myeloid leukemia, so the T cells may come from the graft donor.

This clonotype showed up just a few times. The chain has TRBV20-1 and TRBJ2-7, with 8 bases lining up with TRBD2. The CDR3 length is 16 residues. Unmatched junction bases numbered 10, after V lost 0 bases and J lost 3 bases. The germline gives CDR1 DFQATT, CDR2 SNEGSKA (reference sequence). The CDR3 DNA sequence: TGCAGTGCTAGAGATCCAATCGGGCGGGAGGTCTACGAGCAGTACTTC. Encoded protein: CSARDPIGREVYEQYF.

This clonotype occurred many times. The chain combines TRBV6-2 or TRBV6-3 with TRBJ2-6, with D tentatively TRBD1 (5 bases). Trimming stripped 0 bases from V and 2 bases from J, with 14 bases between. The CDR3 covers 18 residues. Germline V gene data show CDR1 as MNHEY and CDR2 as SVGEGT. DNA for the CDR3: TGTGCCAGCAGTTACTCGATCACAGGCCCAACTGGGGCCAACGTCCTGACTTTC. Amino acids: CASSYSITGPTGANVLTF.

This clonotype has a handful of counts. The chain is built from TRBV27 and TRBJ1-5, with 8 bases fitting TRBD1. Germline CDR1 reads MNHEY; CDR2 reads SMNVEV (reference sequence). CDR3 length: 17 residues. The J segment lost 1 base and the V segment lost 2 bases, leaving 7 bases of the junction unmatched. The CDR3 sequence: CASSLRAGGASNQPQHF. The CDR3 nucleotides read TGTGCCAGCAGTTTAAGGGCAGGGGGCGCCAGCAATCAGCCCCAGCATTTT.

This clonotype was picked up a small number of times. The chain has TRBV30 and TRBJ2-3; the match to TRBD2 covers 11 bases. J lost 0 bases, V lost 8 bases, and 10 bases had no gene match. Germline loops: CDR1 GTSNPN, CDR2 SVGIG (reference sequence). The CDR3 sequence is 16 residues long. The CDR3 here is CARRLAGPTSTDTQYF. The CDR3 DNA is TGTGCCCGCCGACTAGCGGGACCTACTAGCACAGATACGCAGTATTTT.

V usage is TRBV6-2 or TRBV6-3 and J usage is TRBJ1-1; tentative D call: TRBD1 (5 bases). CDR3 size: 15 residues. V lost 4 bases to trimming and J lost 3 bases, with 15 bases between them. Germline CDR1 reads MNHEY; CDR2 reads SVGEGT. CDR3 region: CASSSVGGLYTEAFF. The CDR3 DNA reads as TGTGCCAGCAGTTCGGTTGGGGGACTGTACACTGAAGCTTTCTTT.

The chain is built from TRBV24-1 and TRBJ2-1; 11 nucleotides agree with TRBD2. The CDR3 runs to 16 residues. Germline V gene lookup returns CDR1 KGHDR and CDR2 SFDVKD. The trim removed 4 bases at V and 4 bases at J, leaving 5 bases unmatched. The DNA for the CDR3 is TGTGCCACCAGTGACATTAGCGGGAGGGGATACAATGAGCAGTTCTTC. It encodes CATSDISGRGYNEQFF.

This clonotype was observed a few times. This rearrangement joins TRBV5-1 to TRBJ2-7; 7 bases are a match to TRBD1. With 3 bases clipped from V and 1 base from J, the junction kept 7 bases outside the gene matches. Germline CDR1 is SGHRS and CDR2 is YFSETQ. The CDR3 length is 15 residues. In DNA form, the CDR3 reads TGCGCCAGCAGCTCCATCCGGGACAGTTCCTACGAGCAGTACTTC. Its protein product is CASSSIRDSSYEQYF.

The rearrangement joins TRBV28 to TRBJ2-7; tentatively, D is TRBD1 (6 bases). V lost 4 bases, J lost 2 bases, and 24 bases lay in between. The germline gives CDR1 MDHEN, CDR2 SYDVKM. CDR3 length equals 18 residues. CDR3 residues: CASSSHRQVHYLPYEQYF. CDR3 nucleotides: TGTGCCAGCAGTTCCCACCGACAGGTCCACTATTTACCCTACGAGCAGTACTTC.

This clonotype has more than one count but fewer than ten. The genes are TRBV20-1 and TRBJ2-1; TRBD2 matches at 8 bases. The CDR3 has 13 amino acids. Germline V gene sequence: CDR1 DFQATT, CDR2 SNEGSKA (reference sequence). V gave up 5 bases and J gave up 6 bases; unmatched junction bases: 6. The CDR3 spells CSARPGTSNEQFF. In DNA form, the CDR3 reads TGCAGTGCTCGCCCCGGGACTAGCAATGAGCAGTTCTTC.

This chain connects TRBV7-9 to TRBJ2-1, with D tentatively TRBD1 (5 bases). Trimming removed 5 bases from V and 5 bases from J, with 10 bases in between. This CDR3 is 13 amino acids long. Looked up from germline, CDR1 is SEHNR and CDR2 is FQNEAQ (reference sequence). CDR3 amino acids: CASSGVQDNEQFF. The CDR3 DNA is TGTGCCAGCAGCGGCGTACAGGACAATGAGCAGTTCTTC. The whole variable domain, filled in from reference TRBV7-9 and TRBJ2-1, reads DTGVSQNPRHKITKRGQNVTFRCDPISEHNRLYWYRQTLGQGPEFLTYFQNEAQLEKSRLLSDRFSAERPKGSFSTLEIQRTEQGDSAMYLCASSGVQDNEQFFGPGTRLTVL.

This rearrangement joins TRBV5-1 to TRBJ2-5, with a tentative D call TRBD2 (5 bases). With 4 bases removed from V and 1 base from J, the gap between germline ends came to 14 bases. The CDR3 loop spans 15 amino acids. Per germline, CDR1 SGHRS and CDR2 YFSETQ. The CDR3 DNA reads as TGCGCCAGCAGCCTAACTGAGAGGGCCCAAGAGACCCAGTACTTC. It specifies CASSLTERAQETQYF.

J is TRBJ2-1 and V is TRBV12-3 or TRBV12-4, with 8 bases lining up with TRBD2. V shed 5 bases, J shed 5 bases, and the junction held 5 bases outside the gene matches. The CDR3 is 14 amino acids. The CDR3 spells CASSPLAGNNEQFF. The CDR3 DNA follows: TGTGCCAGCAGTCCCTTAGCGGGGAACAATGAGCAGTTCTTC.

This chain links TRBV7-6 with TRBJ2-3; 13 nucleotides line up with TRBD2. Trimming took 2 bases from V and 4 from J; bases not matched to a gene: 15. From germline, CDR1 is SGHVS and CDR2 FNYEAQ. The CDR3 consists of 20 residues. CDR3 nucleotides: TGTGCCAGCAGCTTACTCACGCCGTCGGGACTAGCGGGGAGGGCAGATACGCAGTATTTT. It specifies CASSLLTPSGLAGRADTQYF.

This clonotype appeared a single time. The chain carries TRBV14 and TRBJ2-1, with 10 bases identical to TRBD2. This CDR3 spans 16 amino acids. From germline, CDR1 is SGHDN and CDR2 FVKESK. The ends lost 1 base at V and 9 bases at J; junction bases unmatched: 9. CDR3 region: CASSQGLAGRYSEQFF. CDR3 DNA: TGTGCCAGCAGCCAAGGACTAGCGGGTCGGTATAGTGAGCAGTTCTTC. The variable domain in full, with the rest retrieved from reference TRBV14 and TRBJ2-1, is EAGVTQFPSHSVIEKGQTVTLRCDPISGHDNLYWYRRVMGKEIKFLLHFVKESKQDESGMPNNRFLAERTGGTYSTLKVQPAELEDSGVYFCASSQGLAGRYSEQFFGPGTRLTVL.

Ten or more counts support this clonotype. This rearrangement joins TRBV6-6 to TRBJ2-1, with D perhaps given as TRBD1 or TRBD2 (6 bases each). The germline gives CDR1 MNHNY, CDR2 SVGAGI (reference sequence). Trimming stripped 6 bases from V and 6 bases from J, with 12 bases between. The CDR3 extends over 13 amino acids. DNA for the CDR3: TGTGCCAGCAGGCAGGGGAGGATCAATGAGCAGTTCTTC. Protein sequence: CASRQGRINEQFF.

In its sample, this clonotype was seen many times. V and J are TRBV3-1 and TRBJ2-5; 11 bases line up with TRBD2. V shed 7 bases, J shed 2 bases, and the junction held 3 bases outside the gene matches. This CDR3 spans 14 amino acids. Germline V gives CDR1 LGHDT, CDR2 YNNKEL (reference sequence). The CDR3 is CASTLAGEQETQYF. CDR3 nucleotides: TGTGCCAGCACACTAGCGGGAGAGCAAGAGACCCAGTACTTC.

This clonotype has more than one count but fewer than ten. V usage is TRBV27 and J usage is TRBJ1-1, with TRBD1 matching over 10 bases. The CDR3 has 15 amino acids. V was clipped by 5 bases and J by 6 bases; unmatched bases: 9. The germline gives CDR1 MNHEY, CDR2 SMNVEV (reference sequence). The CDR3 here is CASSPHRQGAAEAFF. The CDR3 DNA sequence: TGTGCCAGCAGTCCCCATCGACAGGGGGCCGCTGAAGCTTTCTTT.

The CDR3 nucleotides are TGTGCCAGCGCCGACGCGGGGCAGCGGGAGCCAATAACCTACGAGCAGTACTTC. Protein product: CASADAGQREPITYEQYF. V usage is TRBV28 and J usage is TRBJ2-7; 8 bases match TRBD2. Trimming took 8 bases from V and 2 from J; bases not matched to a gene: 20. Germline loops: CDR1 MDHEN, CDR2 SYDVKM. This CDR3 spans 18 amino acids.

V gene TRBV29-1 combines with J gene TRBJ2-2; TRBD1 aligns across 8 bases. J was trimmed by 5 bases and V by 2 bases; bases with no gene match: 1. CDR1 and CDR2 (germline): SQVTM, ANQGSEA. This CDR3 comprises 13 residues. CDR3 bases: TGCAGCGTTGAACGGACAGGGACCGGGGAGCTGTTTTTT. Its translation: CSVERTGTGELFF.

The rearrangement uses TRBV18 and TRBJ2-1; 8 positions agree with TRBD2. The CDR3 consists of 17 residues. Losses at the gene ends were 4 bases for V and 6 bases for J; bases not matched to a gene: 14. CDR1 is KGHSH, CDR2 LQKENI, per germline. The CDR3 loop is CASSQFRRTSGRNEQFF. As DNA, the CDR3 is TGTGCCAGCTCACAATTCCGACGAACTAGCGGTCGCAATGAGCAGTTCTTC.

This clonotype occurred a few times. The chain uses TRBV6-5 and TRBJ2-7; D perhaps matches TRBD2 (5 bases). The CDR3 consists of 15 residues. V lost 2 bases to trimming and J lost 6 bases, with 17 bases between them. The germline V gene has CDR1 MNHEY and CDR2 SVGAGI. The CDR3 loop is CASSYEGSLEGEQYF. In DNA, the CDR3 is TGTGCCAGCAGTTACGAGGGTTCCCTAGAGGGCGAGCAGTACTTC.

The rearrangement joins TRBV7-2 to TRBJ2-7, with 10 bases matching TRBD2. Germline-derived CDR1 and CDR2 are SGHTA and FQGNSA. V lost 1 base, J lost 3 bases, and 15 bases stayed unmatched. The CDR3 sequence is 19 residues long. CDR3 DNA sequence: TGTGCCAGCAGCTTAGTGCCTAGCGGGAGTGGGGGGGAGGTCTACGAGCAGTACTTC. This codes for CASSLVPSGSGGEVYEQYF.

This clonotype was recorded many times. This chain uses TRBV29-1 with TRBJ2-5, with D perhaps matching TRBD2 (7 bases). Germline CDR1 and CDR2: SQVTM and ANQGSEA. The CDR3 runs to 13 residues. V lost 6 bases and J lost 1, with 12 bases in between. The CDR3: CSVNRGAQETQYF. The DNA of the CDR3 is TGCAGCGTGAATCGGGGGGCCCAAGAGACCCAGTACTTC.

This chain links TRBV28 with TRBJ2-7, with D unclear. Germline V lookup: CDR1 MDHEN, CDR2 SYDVKM. Trimming removed 6 bases from V and 2 bases from J, with 14 bases in between. The CDR3 length is 14 residues. CDR3 DNA: TGTGCCAGCAGCTCAACCCCTCGGCCCTACGAGCAGTACTTC. Protein sequence: CASSSTPRPYEQYF. The full variable domain, in which reference TRBV28 and TRBJ2-7 provide the parts outside the CDR3, is DVKVTQSSRYLVKRTGEKVFLECVQDMDHENMFWYRQDPGLGLRLIYFSYDVKMKEKGDIPEGYSVSREKKERFSLILESASTNQTSMYLCASSSTPRPYEQYFGPGTRLTVT.

This chain connects TRBV7-2 to TRBJ2-5, with TRBD2 as a possible D gene (5 bases). This CDR3 has 15 residues. Trimming took 7 bases from V and 0 from J, leaving 15 bases between them. In germline, CDR1 is SGHTA, CDR2 FQGNSA. Here the CDR3 reads CASIEGGGDQETQYF. The CDR3 region has the DNA TGTGCCAGCATCGAGGGCGGCGGAGACCAAGAGACCCAGTACTTC.

This clonotype was counted only a few times. The genes are TRBV20-1 and TRBJ2-7; 7 positions agree with TRBD1. The V gene's germline CDR1 is DFQATT and CDR2 SNEGSKA (reference sequence). The CDR3 length is 13 residues. V lost 3 bases and J lost 2; bases outside the gene matches: 4. The CDR3 reads CSASRDSPYEQYF. As DNA, the CDR3 is TGCAGTGCTAGCCGGGACAGCCCCTACGAGCAGTACTTC.

The table lists this clonotype with many counts. The chain is built from TRBV28 and TRBJ2-4; 9 bases are a match to TRBD1. The germline CDR1 and CDR2 sequences are MDHEN and SYDVKM. There are 17 residues in the CDR3. Trimming removed 6 bases from V and 8 bases from J; junction bases left unmatched: 17. The CDR3 protein is CASSLITAGTGRDIQYF. CDR3 bases: TGTGCCAGCAGCCTTATAACGGCCGGGACAGGGCGGGACATTCAGTACTTC.

This clonotype was counted between two and nine times. The chain links TRBV13 to TRBJ2-7; D is unclear. The CDR3 runs to 12 residues. With 3 bases removed from V and 7 bases from J, the gap between germline ends came to 10 bases. Germline-derived CDR1 and CDR2 are PRHDT and FYEKMQ (reference sequence). CDR3 amino acids: CASSLSTREQYF. The CDR3 region has the DNA TGTGCCAGCAGCTTGTCTACACGGGAGCAGTACTTC.

This clonotype occurred a few times. The chain carries TRBV7-9 and TRBJ1-1; D unclear. The germline gives CDR1 SEHNR, CDR2 FQNEAQ (reference sequence). Trimming took 6 bases from V and 3 from J, leaving 14 bases between them. The CDR3 sequence is 14 residues long. The CDR3 sequence is CASSPPRRHTEAFF. DNA of the CDR3: TGTGCCAGCAGTCCCCCGAGGCGTCACACTGAAGCTTTCTTT.

V and J are TRBV18 and TRBJ2-2; D assignment may be TRBD1 or TRBD2 (5 bases each). Germline CDR1 reads KGHSH; CDR2 reads LQKENI. The length of the CDR3 is 16 residues. V was shortened by 2 bases and J by 0 bases, with 10 bases between the two germline ends. CDR3: CASSPLRGANTGELFF. The CDR3 DNA reads TGTGCCAGCTCACCATTGAGGGGCGCGAACACCGGGGAGCTGTTTTTT.